This T cell receptor (beta chain) was sequenced in a study of shared clonotypes between healthy human individuals. Whole-study results and caveats: It was the non-shared clonotypes that had lower generation probabilities than clonotypes shared by all four donors.

Measured with immunoSEQ multiplex PCR; TCRdb has only the in-frame clones, and not every one. The data show under 550,000 clones, 96% seen once. CDR1 SGHDT and CDR2 YYEEEE come from the germline V gene. The V segment lost 0 bases and the J segment 1 base; nucleotides outside the gene matches: 4. The CDR3 extends over 17 amino acids. For this clone: What it recognizes is unknown.

The sequence was collected from a woman between 25 and 40 years old in good health. The chain recombines TRBV5-6 with TRBJ2-7; 13 bases are shared with TRBD2. Material for sequencing was naive CD4+ T cells sorted from blood. Subset specified: CD45RA+ positively selected. This CDR3 is CASSLGTSGSYSYEQYF. The DNA for the CDR3 is TGTGCCAGCAGCTTGGGGACTAGCGGGAGCTATTCCTACGAGCAGTACTTC.